Listed below are T cell receptor beta chains from one sample, sequenced in a study of shared clonotypes between healthy human individuals. The method was immunoSEQ multiplex PCR; TCRdb's version includes in-frame clones alone and lacks a portion of them. The sample contains some 470,000 clones, 76% of which appear only once. What was sequenced was PBMCs. The origin of the receptors is a woman in her 40s in good health. Some clones in this sample may be carry-over from other donors' samples. Each CDR3 is given with its conserved first and last residue. A D gene is named only where the DNA matches it firmly. Expanded clones are given a class, and other clones once, few, many or no size at all.

clone size	D gene	V gene	J gene	CDR3 DNA	CDR3 protein
once	TRBD1	TRBV6-5	TRBJ1-1	TGTGCCAGCACAGGGGGAAACACTGAAGCTTTCTTT	CASTGGNTEAFF
.	.	TRBV27	TRBJ1-1	TGTGCCAGCAGTCCACAGGGAGGCGAAGCTTTCTTT	CASSPQGGEAFF
few	.	TRBV5-1	TRBJ1-1	TGCGCCAGCAGCTTGGTACAGAAGGACACTGAGGCTTTCTTT	CASSLVQKDTEAFF
.	.	TRBV5-4	TRBJ1-2	TGTGCCAGCAGCCTGACAGGCGTCGGGGGCTACACCTTC	CASSLTGVGGYTF
.	TRBD2	TRBV11-2	TRBJ2-1	TGTGCCAGCAGCTTCTCTCTAGCGGGAGGGCCCTATGAGCAGTTCTTC	CASSFSLAGGPYEQFF
.	.	TRBV4-1	TRBJ2-3	TGCGCCAGCAGCCAAGATAGGCTGGGTGCAGATACGCAGTATTTT	CASSQDRLGADTQYF
.	.	TRBV7-9	TRBJ1-5	TGTGCCAGCAGCTTCAGCGGTCAGCCCCAGCATTTT	CASSFSGQPQHF
.	TRBD2	TRBV19	TRBJ2-7	TGTGCCAGTAGTCCGTCTAGCGGGAGCTACGAGCAGTACTTC	CASSPSSGSYEQYF
.	TRBD2	TRBV7-9	TRBJ2-1	TGTGCCAGCCGGGACTACTACAATGAGCAGTTCTTC	CASRDYYNEQFF
few	.	TRBV27	TRBJ2-3	TGTGCCAGCAGTTTATCGGGGTGGGCCCCTAGCACAGATACGCAGTATTTT	CASSLSGWAPSTDTQYF
.	TRBD1	TRBV30	TRBJ1-5	TGTGCCTGGAGTGTACAGGGGCTTCACGTTGGGTTAGCCCAGCATTTT	CAWSVQGLHVGLAQHF
few	.	TRBV15	TRBJ2-5	TGTGCCACCACTCGATGGGGGCAAGAGACCCAGTACTTC	CATTRWGQETQYF
.	TRBD2	TRBV11-2	TRBJ2-1	TGTGCCAGCAGCTCCCCTGGGCGGGAGGGCCCCTACAATGAGCAGTTCTTC	CASSSPGREGPYNEQFF
.	TRBD1	TRBV27	TRBJ1-1	TGTGCCAGCAGTTTAGAGCTCGGACAGGCGAACACTGAAGCTTTCTTT	CASSLELGQANTEAFF
.	TRBD2	TRBV5-4	TRBJ2-1	TGTGCCAGCAGCTCCAGGACTAGCGGGACCCTCAATGAGCAGTTCTTC	CASSSRTSGTLNEQFF
.	.	TRBV28	TRBJ2-5	TGTGCCAGCGCGCCGAAGGGTAGGGAGACCCAGTACTTC	CASAPKGRETQYF
.	TRBD2	TRBV4-1	TRBJ2-1	TGCGCCAGCAGCCCCCGGACTAGCGGAGTCTACAATGAGCAGTTCTTC	CASSPRTSGVYNEQFF
.	.	TRBV19	TRBJ2-1	TGTGCCAGTAGTAACACAGGGATAGAGCAGTTCTTC	CASSNTGIEQFF
.	.	TRBV27	TRBJ2-5	TGTGCCAGCAGGGACAGCGGTAAAGAGACCCAGTACTTC	CASRDSGKETQYF
.	.	TRBV28	TRBJ2-7	TGTGCCAGCAGTCCGGGTTACCCATACGAGCAGTACTTC	CASSPGYPYEQYF
.	.	TRBV6-4	TRBJ2-3	TGTGCCAGCAGTGTTGAGCGATTCACAGATACGCAGTATTTT	CASSVERFTDTQYF
.	.	TRBV5-4	TRBJ2-5	TGTGCCAGCAGCGGACAAGGGGGGGGACAAGAGACCCAGTACTTC	CASSGQGGGQETQYF
.	TRBD1	TRBV11-2	TRBJ1-2	TGTGCCAGCAGCCCAGGGACAGGGATTAACTATGGCTGCACCTTC	CASSPGTGINYGCTF
.	.	TRBV2	TRBJ2-3	TGTGCCAGCAGTGGTGGACTGCCCACAGATACGCAGTATTTT	CASSGGLPTDTQYF
.	TRBD2	TRBV4-2	TRBJ2-1	TGTGCCAGCAGCCAATTGGTCCGGGACTACCTCTACAATGAGCAGTTCTTC	CASSQLVRDYLYNEQFF
.	.	TRBV5-4	TRBJ1-3	TGTGCCAGCAGCTTGGACAGTCCCGGGTCTGGAAACACCATATATTTT	CASSLDSPGSGNTIYF
.	.	TRBV28	TRBJ2-2	TGTGCCAGCAGAAGGTTTAGCGGGGAGCTGTTTTTT	CASRRFSGELFF
.	.	TRBV5-1	TRBJ2-5	TGCGCCAGCAGGGACGGTATGGGAGAGACCCAGTACTTC	CASRDGMGETQYF
.	TRBD2	TRBV7-3	TRBJ2-1	TGTGCCAGCAGCTTAGGGCTAGCGGGATATAATGAGCAGTTCTTC	CASSLGLAGYNEQFF
.	TRBD2	TRBV9	TRBJ2-7	TGTGCCAGCAGCGTGGGGGAAGGTAGCGGGAGCGAGCAGTACTTC	CASSVGEGSGSEQYF